This TCR beta chain emerged from a study of cytomegalovirus exposure and HLA in healthy donors. Trimming removed 8 bases from V and 2 bases from J; junction bases left unmatched: 6. The CDR3 covers 13 residues. CDR1 and CDR2 from the germline V gene are GTSNPN and SVGIG (reference sequence). PCR was performed using 60 Vbeta and 13 Jbeta primers. TCRdb keeps only in-frame clones here, not all; method: immunoSEQ multiplex PCR. The repertoire holds under 200,000 clones, with roughly 90% as singletons. This chain uses TRBV30 with TRBJ1-3; 7 bases align to TRBD1. This sequence originates from a woman under 30 in good health and CMV-seronegative. The sequencing input was PBMCs. For the CDR3, the DNA is TGTGCCCAAGGAAGGGGGCCTGGAAACACCATATATTTT. It yields the protein CAQGRGPGNTIYF.